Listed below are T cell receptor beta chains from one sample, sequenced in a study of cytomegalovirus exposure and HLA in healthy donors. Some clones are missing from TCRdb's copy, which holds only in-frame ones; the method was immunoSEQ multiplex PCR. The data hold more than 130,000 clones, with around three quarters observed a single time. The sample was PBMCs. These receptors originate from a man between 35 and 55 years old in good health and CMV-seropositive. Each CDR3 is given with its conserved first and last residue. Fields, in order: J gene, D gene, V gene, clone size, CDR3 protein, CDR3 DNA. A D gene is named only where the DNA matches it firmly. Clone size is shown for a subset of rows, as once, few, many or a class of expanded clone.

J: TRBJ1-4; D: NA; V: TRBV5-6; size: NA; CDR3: CASSSRSGINEKLFF; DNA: TGTGCCAGCAGCTCTCGGTCGGGGATTAATGAAAAACTGTTTTTT
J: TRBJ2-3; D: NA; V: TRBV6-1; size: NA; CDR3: CASSEGTATTDTQYF; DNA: TGTGCCAGCAGTGAAGGAACAGCCACCACAGATACGCAGTATTTT
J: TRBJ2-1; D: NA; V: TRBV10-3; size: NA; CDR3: CAAPLHEQFF; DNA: TGTGCCGCGCCACTACATGAGCAGTTCTTC
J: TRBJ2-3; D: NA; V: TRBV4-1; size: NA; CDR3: CASSLGAADTQYF; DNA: TGCGCCAGCAGCCTGGGGGCAGCAGATACGCAGTATTTT
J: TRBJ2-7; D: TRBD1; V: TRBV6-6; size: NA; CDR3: CASNKGQGYEQYF; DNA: TGTGCCAGCAACAAGGGACAGGGCTACGAGCAGTACTTC
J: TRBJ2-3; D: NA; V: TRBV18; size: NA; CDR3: CASSLPPRDRKYF; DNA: TGTGCCAGCTCATTACCACCCAGGGATCGCAAGTATTTT
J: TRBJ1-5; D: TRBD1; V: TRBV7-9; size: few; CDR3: CASSLQGAVQPQHF; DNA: TGTGCCAGCAGCTTACAGGGGGCGGTTCAGCCCCAGCATTTT
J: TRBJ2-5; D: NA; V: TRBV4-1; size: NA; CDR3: CASSQSLGEQETQYF; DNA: TGCGCCAGCAGCCAAAGTCTAGGGGAACAAGAGACCCAGTACTTC
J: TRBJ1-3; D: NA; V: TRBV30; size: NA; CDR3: CAWITTRSGNTIYF; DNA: TGTGCCTGGATAACCACGCGCTCTGGAAACACCATATATTTT
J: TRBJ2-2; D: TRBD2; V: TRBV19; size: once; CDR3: CASTHGTSGSGTGELFF; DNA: TGTGCCAGTACCCATGGAACTAGCGGGAGTGGGACCGGGGAGCTGTTTTTT
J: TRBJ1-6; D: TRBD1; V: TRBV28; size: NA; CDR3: CASSRDRSSYNSPLHF; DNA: TGTGCCAGCAGTCGGGACAGGAGCTCCTATAATTCACCCCTCCACTTT
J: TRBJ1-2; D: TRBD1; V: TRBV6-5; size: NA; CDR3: CASSPTGAYGYTF; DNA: TGTGCCAGCAGTCCGACAGGGGCCTATGGCTACACCTTC
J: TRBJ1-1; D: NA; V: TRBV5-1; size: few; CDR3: CASSLRVLNTEAFF; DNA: TGCGCCAGCAGCTTGAGAGTTTTGAACACTGAAGCTTTCTTT
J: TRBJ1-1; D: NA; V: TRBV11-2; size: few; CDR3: CASSSTGPRNTEAFF; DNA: TGTGCCAGCAGTTCTACAGGGCCCCGAAACACTGAAGCTTTCTTT
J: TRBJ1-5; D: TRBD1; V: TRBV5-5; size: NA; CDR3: CASSLRTGPPQHF; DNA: TGTGCCAGCAGTCTTAGGACAGGGCCGCCCCAGCATTTT
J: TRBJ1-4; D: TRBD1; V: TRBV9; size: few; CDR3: CASSVGTGLPQEKLFF; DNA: TGTGCCAGCAGCGTCGGGACAGGGCTTCCACAGGAAAAACTGTTTTTT
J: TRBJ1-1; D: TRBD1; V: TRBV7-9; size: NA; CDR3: CASSPNRGVNTEAFF; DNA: TGTGCCAGCAGTCCGAACAGGGGAGTCAACACTGAAGCTTTCTTT
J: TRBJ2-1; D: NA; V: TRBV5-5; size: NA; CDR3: CASSSGGTQNNEQFF; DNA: TGTGCCAGCAGCTCTGGAGGGACCCAAAACAATGAGCAGTTCTTC
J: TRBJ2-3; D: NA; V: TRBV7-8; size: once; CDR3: CASSFSGDTQYF; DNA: TGTGCCAGCAGCTTTTCAGGAGATACGCAGTATTTT
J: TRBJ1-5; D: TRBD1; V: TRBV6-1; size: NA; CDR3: CASSGGTGQSYNQPQHF; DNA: TGTGCCAGCAGTGGTGGGACAGGACAGTCCTACAATCAGCCCCAGCATTTT
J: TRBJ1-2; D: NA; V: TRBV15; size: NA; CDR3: CATSRERRLNDTF; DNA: TGTGCCACCAGCAGAGAAAGGAGGCTTAACGACACCTTC
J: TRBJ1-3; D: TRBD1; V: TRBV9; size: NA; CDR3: CASSATGFNGNTIYF; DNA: TGTGCCAGCAGCGCGACAGGGTTTAATGGAAACACCATATATTTT
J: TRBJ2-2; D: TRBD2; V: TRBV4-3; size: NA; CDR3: CASSPRLAGGLNTGELFF; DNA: TGCGCCAGCAGCCCGAGACTAGCGGGGGGGCTGAACACCGGGGAGCTGTTTTTT
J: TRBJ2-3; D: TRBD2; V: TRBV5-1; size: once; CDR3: CASSVTLAGDTDTQYF; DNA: TGCGCCAGCAGCGTAACACTAGCGGGAGACACAGATACGCAGTATTTT
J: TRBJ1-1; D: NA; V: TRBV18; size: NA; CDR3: CASSPRKGENTEAFF; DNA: TGTGCCAGCTCACCTCGGAAGGGGGAGAACACTGAAGCTTTCTTT
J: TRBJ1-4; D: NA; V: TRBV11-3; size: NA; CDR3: CASSFGFREKLFF; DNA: TGTGCCAGCAGCTTCGGTTTCAGGGAAAAACTGTTTTTT
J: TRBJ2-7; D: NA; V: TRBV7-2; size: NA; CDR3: CASSLAGKISYEQYF; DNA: TGTGCCAGCAGCTTAGCCGGGAAAATCTCCTACGAGCAGTACTTC